Sequencing of this TCR beta chain was carried out in a study of identical twins listed by TCRdb under 2016. Regarding the study in general: The study deep-sequenced TCR alpha and beta repertoires from monozygotic twins, unrelated adults of various ages and cord blood to test whether fetal clonotypes persist. To rule out contamination, replicate twin experiments were performed at different times with different library preparation protocols.

Study-level results and caveats: Abundant cord blood beta clonotypes had fewer insertions, young adult naive repertoires showed a similar but weaker trend, and memory repertoires showed no such trend. Because the same donors could not be followed over many years, the conclusions depended on cross-sectional statistical analysis. In monozygotic twins, recombination models systematically underestimated out-of-frame TCR alpha sharing, but the models matched the sharing seen between unrelated individuals. Zero-insertion analyses could be partly confounded by invariant T cells such as MAIT and iNKT, though diverse VJ usage argued against such confounding for most clonotypes. Excess twin sharing in beta out-of-frame sequences was weaker because fewer shared sequences lowered the signal-to-noise ratio. Compared with coincidental sharing between unrelated individuals, out-of-frame TCR alpha sequences shared between twins had an excess of sequences with low generation probability.

In the case of this clonotype: Its antigen is unknown. Per-nucleotide qualities are absent, and no much larger clonotype sits a single base away.

Every donor was a healthy Caucasian. Three pairs of female monozygotic twins, all aged roughly 18 to 29 years, made up the twin cohort. Miltenyi CD45RO+ enrichment and human naive T-cell isolation kits were used to isolate memory (CD45RO+) and naive T cells from PBMC. The V end loses 6 bases and the J end loses 4 bases, and a stretch of 19 bases separates them. The CDR1 and CDR2 encoded by the germline V gene (reference sequence) are DFQATT and SNEGSKA. The CDR3 goes from the cysteine to the phenylalanine over 15 residues. CDR3 DNA only is kept here, 45 bases in frame from base 1. Libraries were built with 5' RACE. Reads for this sample came from an Illumina HiSeq 2000. Template switching added a universal primer binding site, and the final cDNA carried a unique molecular identifier that allowed TCR cDNA molecules to be counted accurately. Specific primers in the conserved constant-segment region were used to synthesize first-strand cDNA for TCR alpha and beta chains. Each cDNA library was double barcoded, with a SMART-Mk sample barcode plus Illumina barcodes, to control for contamination. TruSeq adapter sequences, together with Illumina sample barcodes, were added in two successive PCR steps. Sequencing of the TCR alpha and beta cDNA libraries was done on the Illumina HiSeq platform using custom primers. For the original study's pipeline: Raw reads were processed with MiGEC to extract unique molecular identifiers, and MiXCR was used to determine CDR3 positions. For each individual, recombination models were inferred using an EM algorithm with the repgenHMM and IGoR tools. The tcR package in R was used for shared clonotype analysis, with sharing normalized by the product of cloneset sizes. To study raw recombination free of thymic and clonal selection effects, out-of-frame nonproductive sequences were analyzed. TCRdb ran its own pipeline on the public reads, namely fastp trimming at Q25 and MiXCR clone calling, and kept in-frame beta chains. Rows matching on CDR3 protein sequence are summarized as one entry with the most common DNA and genes. TCRdb's processing, not the authors' own work, is the source of the V and J calls. The sample table contains around 300,000 distinct CDR3 sequences; only one count was recorded for about 8.9% of them. 2.1% of the sample goes to the ten largest clones.

This same sample was also taken into another study, of yellow fever vaccine responses in identical twins. The second publication reports: The authors reported that the T cell response to vaccination in identical twins appeared partly convergent and partly personalized. Focusing on identical twins, the study followed the T cell clones that responded to the vaccine, and did so with precision.

The sample comprised memory (CD45RO+) T cells sorted from blood. The cell subset or site label on this specimen signifies: CD45RO+ enriched T cells. The sequence was obtained from a woman between 18 and 30 years old in good health. The rearranged chain carries TRBV20-1 and TRBJ1-3; TRBD1 might be the D gene, on 5 matching bases. Read as DNA, the sequence is TGCAGTGCCCCTATCCCAGGGCTTTCGGGAAACACCATATATTTT. This codes for CSAPIPGLSGNTIYF.